A selection of T cell receptor beta chains follows, all from one sample in a study of OX40 agonist ivuxolimab in advanced cancers. Some clones are missing from TCRdb's copy, which holds only in-frame ones; the method was immunoSEQ multiplex PCR. Found here are roughly 90,000 clones, about 90% of them singletons; the top ten hold about 9%. Here the sequenced sample was CD4+ or CD8+ T cells sorted from blood, taken in a trial of the OX40 agonist ivuxolimab. These receptors were taken from an adult with an advanced solid tumor such as melanoma, head and neck, liver or kidney cancer. Each CDR3 is given with its conserved first and last residue. Fields, in order: V gene, clone size, D gene, J gene, CDR3 protein, CDR3 DNA. A D gene is named only where the DNA matches it firmly. The size entry is marked missing in some rows and otherwise reads once, few, many or a size class.

V gene: TRBV6-5; clone size: .; D gene: .; J gene: TRBJ2-7; CDR3 protein: CASSLKGGEQYF; CDR3 DNA: TGTGCCAGCAGCCTGAAGGGGGGCGAGCAGTACTTC
V gene: TRBV7-6; clone size: .; D gene: .; J gene: TRBJ2-1; CDR3 protein: CASSLAGASYNEQFF; CDR3 DNA: TGTGCCAGCAGCTTAGCGGGGGCGTCCTACAATGAGCAGTTCTTC
V gene: TRBV19; clone size: .; D gene: .; J gene: TRBJ2-7; CDR3 protein: CASTLGFGGGYEQYF; CDR3 DNA: TGTGCCAGTACCCTGGGTTTTGGCGGCGGATACGAGCAGTACTTC
V gene: TRBV28; clone size: .; D gene: .; J gene: TRBJ2-5; CDR3 protein: CASSPPGETQYF; CDR3 DNA: TGTGCCAGCAGCCCTCCCGGGGAGACCCAGTACTTC
V gene: TRBV9; clone size: many; D gene: .; J gene: TRBJ2-7; CDR3 protein: CASSVVQYGEQYF; CDR3 DNA: TGTGCCAGCAGCGTAGTCCAGTACGGCGAGCAGTACTTC
V gene: TRBV5-1; clone size: .; D gene: TRBD2; J gene: TRBJ2-7; CDR3 protein: CASSLTSAGAEQYF; CDR3 DNA: TGCGCCAGCAGCTTGACGTCAGCGGGAGCCGAGCAGTACTTC
V gene: TRBV7-2; clone size: .; D gene: TRBD2; J gene: TRBJ2-7; CDR3 protein: CASSLELLAGVPYEQYF; CDR3 DNA: TGTGCCAGCAGCTTAGAATTACTAGCGGGAGTTCCCTACGAGCAGTACTTC
V gene: TRBV9; clone size: .; D gene: .; J gene: TRBJ1-1; CDR3 protein: CASSQMTSRTEAFF; CDR3 DNA: TGTGCCAGCAGCCAAATGACTTCGCGCACTGAAGCTTTCTTT
V gene: TRBV27; clone size: .; D gene: .; J gene: TRBJ2-1; CDR3 protein: CASSFSHEQFF; CDR3 DNA: TGTGCCAGCAGTTTTTCTCATGAGCAGTTCTTC
V gene: TRBV7-9; clone size: .; D gene: .; J gene: TRBJ2-4; CDR3 protein: CASSLAEGPLRNIQYF; CDR3 DNA: TGTGCCAGCAGCTTAGCGGAGGGGCCGCTAAGGAACATTCAGTACTTC
V gene: TRBV29-1; clone size: .; D gene: TRBD1; J gene: TRBJ2-1; CDR3 protein: CSVEAPGQVFDEQFF; CDR3 DNA: TGCAGCGTTGAAGCCCCGGGACAGGTTTTCGATGAGCAGTTCTTC
V gene: TRBV30; clone size: once; D gene: .; J gene: TRBJ2-7; CDR3 protein: CAWSGPGYSYEQYF; CDR3 DNA: TGTGCCTGGAGTGGACCAGGGTACTCCTACGAGCAGTACTTC
V gene: TRBV7-3; clone size: .; D gene: TRBD2; J gene: TRBJ2-1; CDR3 protein: CASSRLAGGWNEQFF; CDR3 DNA: TGTGCCAGCAGTCGACTAGCGGGAGGGTGGAATGAGCAGTTCTTC
V gene: TRBV5-1; clone size: .; D gene: TRBD1; J gene: TRBJ2-3; CDR3 protein: CASSLGVGGADTQYF; CDR3 DNA: TGCGCCAGCAGCTTGGGGGTAGGGGGCGCGGATACGCAGTATTTT
V gene: TRBV25-1; clone size: .; D gene: .; J gene: TRBJ1-4; CDR3 protein: CASSESGPPGEKLFF; CDR3 DNA: TGTGCCAGCAGTGAATCAGGGCCTCCTGGCGAAAAACTGTTTTTT
V gene: TRBV7-9; clone size: .; D gene: .; J gene: TRBJ2-5; CDR3 protein: CASSFLAQETQYF; CDR3 DNA: TGTGCCAGCAGCTTTCTAGCCCAAGAGACCCAGTACTTC
V gene: TRBV28; clone size: few; D gene: .; J gene: TRBJ1-5; CDR3 protein: CASRGDSYSNQPQHF; CDR3 DNA: TGTGCCAGCAGGGGAGACAGCTATAGCAATCAGCCCCAGCATTTT
V gene: TRBV7-8; clone size: .; D gene: TRBD2; J gene: TRBJ2-1; CDR3 protein: CASRASGSFYVEQFF; CDR3 DNA: TGTGCCAGCAGAGCTAGCGGGAGTTTTTATGTTGAGCAGTTCTTC
V gene: TRBV11-2; clone size: few; D gene: .; J gene: TRBJ2-7; CDR3 protein: CASSLAGTSSYEQYF; CDR3 DNA: TGTGCCAGCAGCTTAGCCGGGACCTCCTCCTACGAGCAGTACTTC
V gene: TRBV21-1; clone size: .; D gene: .; J gene: TRBJ2-5; CDR3 protein: CASSKGRTGQETQYF; CDR3 DNA: TGTGCCAGCAGCAAAGGACGGACCGGCCAAGAGACCCAGTACTTC
V gene: TRBV9; clone size: .; D gene: TRBD1; J gene: TRBJ1-1; CDR3 protein: CASSVLPQGGNTEAFF; CDR3 DNA: TGTGCCAGCAGCGTTCTCCCCCAGGGGGGGAACACTGAAGCTTTCTTT
V gene: TRBV7-3; clone size: .; D gene: TRBD2; J gene: TRBJ2-7; CDR3 protein: CASSRSPGLADEQYF; CDR3 DNA: TGTGCCAGCAGCCGTTCCCCCGGACTAGCGGACGAGCAGTACTTC
V gene: TRBV6-5; clone size: .; D gene: .; J gene: TRBJ2-3; CDR3 protein: CASRGIVDTQYF; CDR3 DNA: TGTGCCAGCAGGGGGATCGTAGATACGCAGTATTTT
V gene: TRBV9; clone size: .; D gene: .; J gene: TRBJ1-4; CDR3 protein: CASSAGPGEKLFF; CDR3 DNA: TGTGCCAGCAGCGCGGGACCGGGAGAAAAACTGTTTTTT
V gene: TRBV5-1; clone size: .; D gene: .; J gene: TRBJ1-1; CDR3 protein: CASSLGGVTEAFF; CDR3 DNA: TGCGCCAGCAGCCTCGGAGGGGTAACTGAAGCTTTCTTT
V gene: TRBV11-3; clone size: .; D gene: .; J gene: TRBJ1-3; CDR3 protein: CASSGLRNTIYF; CDR3 DNA: TGTGCCAGCAGCGGGCTTAGAAACACCATATATTTT
V gene: TRBV5-1; clone size: .; D gene: .; J gene: TRBJ2-5; CDR3 protein: CASSLVPNQGKKETQYF; CDR3 DNA: TGCGCCAGCAGCTTGGTTCCCAACCAGGGGAAGAAAGAGACCCAGTACTTC
V gene: TRBV11-2; clone size: .; D gene: .; J gene: TRBJ2-7; CDR3 protein: CASSLGLGAYEQYF; CDR3 DNA: TGTGCCAGCAGCTTAGGGCTGGGTGCCTACGAGCAGTACTTC
V gene: TRBV5-1; clone size: .; D gene: .; J gene: TRBJ2-1; CDR3 protein: CASSLSGYNEQFF; CDR3 DNA: TGCGCCAGCAGCTTGTCGGGGTACAATGAGCAGTTCTTC
V gene: TRBV10-2; clone size: .; D gene: .; J gene: TRBJ1-1; CDR3 protein: CASTDLRGGTEAFF; CDR3 DNA: TGCGCCAGCACGGACTTGCGGGGCGGGACTGAAGCTTTCTTT
V gene: TRBV11-3; clone size: few; D gene: TRBD1; J gene: TRBJ2-2; CDR3 protein: CASSANRGPGGELFF; CDR3 DNA: TGTGCCAGCAGCGCCAACAGGGGGCCGGGCGGGGAGCTGTTTTTT